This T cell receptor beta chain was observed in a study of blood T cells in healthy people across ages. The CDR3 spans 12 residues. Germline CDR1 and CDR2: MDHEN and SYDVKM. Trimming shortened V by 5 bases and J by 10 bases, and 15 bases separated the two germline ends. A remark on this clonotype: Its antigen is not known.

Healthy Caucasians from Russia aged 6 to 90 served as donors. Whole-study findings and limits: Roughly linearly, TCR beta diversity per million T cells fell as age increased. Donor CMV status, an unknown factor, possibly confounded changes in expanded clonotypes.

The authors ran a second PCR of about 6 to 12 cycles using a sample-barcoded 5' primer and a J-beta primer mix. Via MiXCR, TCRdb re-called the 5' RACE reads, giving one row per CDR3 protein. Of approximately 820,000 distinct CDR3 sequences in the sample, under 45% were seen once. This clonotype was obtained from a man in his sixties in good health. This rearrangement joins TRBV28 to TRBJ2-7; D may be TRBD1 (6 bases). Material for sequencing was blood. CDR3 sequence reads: CASSPTGFSQYF. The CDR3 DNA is TGTGCCAGCAGTCCAACAGGGTTTTCCCAGTACTTC. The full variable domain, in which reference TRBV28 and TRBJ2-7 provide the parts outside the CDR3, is DVKVTQSSRYLVKRTGEKVFLECVQDMDHENMFWYRQDPGLGLRLIYFSYDVKMKEKGDIPEGYSVSREKKERFSLILESASTNQTSMYLCASSPTGFSQYFGPGTRLTVT.